This TCR beta chain was recovered during a study of shared clonotypes between healthy human individuals. It was into CD45RA+ naive and CD45RA-negative memory subsets that the CD4+ cells were split. Germline CDR1 MGHDK, CDR2 SYGVNS. The V gene lost 3 bases and the J gene lost 5 bases, with 11 bases spanning the gap. The length of the CDR3 is 14 residues. Study-wide results and limits: Non-shared clonotypes had lower generation probabilities than those shared by all four donors.

Some clones are missing from TCRdb's copy, which holds only in-frame ones; the method was immunoSEQ multiplex PCR. The sample yields over a million clones, roughly 96% seen once. As to this clone: No antigen is known for it.

The sequence was obtained from a man between 25 and 39 years old in good health. The gene calls are TRBV25-1 and TRBJ1-5; D may be TRBD1 (6 bases). Sequenced sample: naive CD4+ T cells sorted from blood. Described subset: CD45RA+ positively selected. For the CDR3, the DNA is TGTGCCAGCAGTGAGGTCGGACAGCATCAGCCCCAGCATTTT. Protein product: CASSEVGQHQPQHF.